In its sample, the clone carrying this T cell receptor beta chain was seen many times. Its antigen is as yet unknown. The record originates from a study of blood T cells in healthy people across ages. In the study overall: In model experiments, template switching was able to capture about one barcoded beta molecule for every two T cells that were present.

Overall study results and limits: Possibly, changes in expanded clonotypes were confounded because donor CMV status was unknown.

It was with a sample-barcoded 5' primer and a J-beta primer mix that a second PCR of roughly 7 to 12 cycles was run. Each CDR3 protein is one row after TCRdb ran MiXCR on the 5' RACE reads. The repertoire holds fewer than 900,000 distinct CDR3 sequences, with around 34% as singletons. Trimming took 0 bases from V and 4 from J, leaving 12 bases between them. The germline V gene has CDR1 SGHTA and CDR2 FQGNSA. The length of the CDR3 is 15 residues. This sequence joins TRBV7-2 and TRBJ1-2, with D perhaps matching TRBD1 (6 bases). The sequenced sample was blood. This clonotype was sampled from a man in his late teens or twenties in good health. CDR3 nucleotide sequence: TGTGCCAGCAGCTTAGCGCCAGGGGTATCCTATGGCTACACCTTC. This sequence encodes CASSLAPGVSYGYTF.